These 14 T cell receptor beta chains originate from one sample sequenced in a study of tumor-infiltrating lymphocytes in primary liver carcinoma (dated by TCRdb to about 2017). Total RNA and DNA were co-extracted from around 20-30 mg of bulk tissue with the AllPrep DNA/RNA mini kit, without cell sorting. The sequencing machine was an Illumina HiSeq 2500. TCRbeta-specific cDNA was reverse-transcribed from 500 ng total RNA using a constant-region primer and ProtoScript II reverse transcriptase. TCRbeta libraries were built with three nested multiplex PCR rounds, a slightly modified ARM-PCR procedure. Multiplex TRBV1-TRBV30 forward primers and a Cbeta reverse primer were used in the first two PCR rounds, each of which was run for 10 cycles. TCRdb reran the public reads through fastp at Q25 and MiXCR, keeping productive beta chains. Duplicate CDR3 protein sequences are folded into a single record with the most common DNA and genes. Recorded for this sample are around 70,000 distinct CDR3 sequences; roughly three quarters of them occurred a single time. The top ten constitute roughly 26% of the sample.

The sequencing input was liver tumor tissue from sampling region 4. This sample's cell subset or site label indicates: tumor region T4, right-lateral pole. The receptor set was obtained from a middle-aged man with primary liver carcinoma and hepatitis B virus infection.

Regarding this clonotype: Because the CDR3 is missing its conserved closing phenylalanine or tryptophan, this is likely a read error. This chain connects TRBV4-2 to TRBJ1-2; D gene unclear. Deletions cut 1 base from V and 8 bases from J, with 11 bases between. This CDR3 has 13 amino acids. CDR1 and CDR2 (germline): LGHNA, YNFKEQ. Here the CDR3 reads CASSQVEGSGYTS. The DNA for the CDR3 is TGTGCCAGCAGCCAAGTGGAGGGTAGCGGCTACACCTCC.

In the case of this clonotype: A much larger clone lies one base from this, so it may be a read error. CDR3 protein: CASSGECLSEQFF. CDR3 nucleotide sequence: TGTGCCAGCAGTGGTGAGTGCCTTAGTGAGCAGTTCTTC. The gene calls are TRBV6-4 and TRBJ2-1; D ambiguous. Trimming left V 4 bases short and J 9 bases short, with 13 bases between. The CDR3 contains 13 residues. Germline V gene sequence: CDR1 MRHNA, CDR2 SNTAGT.

Worth noting for this clonotype: It may be a read error: a sequence one base away is much more abundant. The conserved phenylalanine or tryptophan normally closing the CDR3 is absent here, so this likely arose from a read error. This sequence joins TRBV4-1 and TRBJ2-2, with 8 positions matching TRBD2. The germline V gene has CDR1 MGHRA and CDR2 YSYEKL. CDR3 length equals 17 residues. Here the CDR3 DNA reads TGCGCCAGCAGCCAACCTGATAGCGGGACGAATACCGGGGAGCTGTTTCTT. It is translated as CASSQPDSGTNTGELFL.

The chain employs TRBV11-2 and TRBJ1-1, with D possibly being TRBD1 (6 bases). This CDR3 spans 12 amino acids. The V and J ends lost 6 bases and 3 bases respectively, with 8 bases between them. The V gene's germline CDR1 is SGHAT and CDR2 FQNNGV. DNA of the CDR3: TGTGCCAGCAGGAACAGGGACACTGAAGCTTTCTTT. It translates to CASRNRDTEAFF.

To note about this clonotype: No conserved phenylalanine or tryptophan is present at the end of the CDR3, so a read error is the likely explanation. The chain uses TRBV6-6 and TRBJ1-2, with D hard to call. In germline, CDR1 is MNHNY, CDR2 SVGAGI (reference sequence). The CDR3 contains 13 residues. The CDR3 DNA sequence: TGTGCCAGCCTAACAGCTTCTAACTATGACTACACCATC. Protein sequence: CASLTASNYDYTI.

As regards this clonotype: The conserved final phenylalanine or tryptophan is absent from the CDR3, which likely points to a read error. The DNA is omitted, as the CDR3 cannot be located on it reliably, and the CDR3 follows TCRdb's listing. The J gene is TRBJ2-1, the V gene TRBV11-3; the table's D call TRBD1 went unverified against the DNA. The CDR3 is made up of 13 amino acids, end residues included. Per the germline V gene, CDR1 is SGHNT and CDR2 is YENEEA. CDR3: CASSLVGTNEQFL.

Remarks on this clonotype: At one end, the junction sequence differs from germline, possibly due to a read error. The V and J genes are TRBV6-1 and TRBJ2-5; 8 nucleotides match TRBD2. Germline values: CDR1 MNHNS, CDR2 SASEGT. CDR3 length: 14 amino acids. Written as DNA, the CDR3 is TGTACCAGCGAGGTTAGCGGGACCCAAGGGACCCAGTACTTC. It yields the protein CTSEVSGTQGTQYF.

The chain has TRBV29-1 and TRBJ1-1, with D unresolved. The CDR3 totals 12 residues. Germline V gene data show CDR1 as SQVTM and CDR2 as ANQGSEA. Here the CDR3 DNA reads TGCAGAGTTTTTACAGAGGGCACTGAAGCTTTCTTT. As protein: CRVFTEGTEAFF.

For this clonotype: The junction and the germline gene differ at one end; a read error may be behind it. The chain is built from TRBV6-5 and TRBJ2-5; 7 bases line up with TRBD2. CDR3 length equals 15 residues. Germline CDR1 and CDR2: MNHEY and SVGAGI. The CDR3 protein is CASTREGRPQEAQYF. CDR3 DNA sequence: TGTGCCAGCACTAGGGAGGGAAGGCCCCAAGAGGCCCAGTACTTC.

Worth noting for this clonotype: One junction end disagrees with the germline gene, perhaps due to a read error. The rearrangement joins TRBV11-2 to TRBJ2-2, with D maybe TRBD2 (5 bases). The CDR3 sequence is 15 residues long. Germline values: CDR1 SGHAT, CDR2 FQNNGV. The CDR3 sequence: CTSLPRGVYTGELFF. Written as DNA, the CDR3 is TGTACCAGCCTCCCACGGGGAGTGTACACTGGGGAGCTGTTTTTT.

In regard to this clonotype: Mismatch with germline at one junction end may stem from a read error. J is TRBJ2-7 and V is TRBV4-1; possible D gene TRBD2, 6 bases. The germline V gene encodes CDR1 MGHRA and CDR2 YSYEKL. The CDR3 sequence is 16 residues long. The CDR3 reads CASRPQWGGASYEQYF. The CDR3 bases are TGTGCCAGCAGACCCCAATGGGGCGGGGCATCCTACGAGCAGTACTTC.

This clonotype is termed medium-sized. V and J are TRBV5-6 and TRBJ2-5; weak D call: TRBD2 (6 bases). This CDR3 region has 14 residues. The V gene's germline CDR1 is SGHDT and CDR2 YYEEEE. The V end was cut by 1 base, the J end by 3 bases, with 10 bases between. CDR3 in amino acids: CASSLFGGEETQYF. The CDR3 DNA reads TGTGCCAGCAGCTTGTTCGGCGGGGAAGAGACCCAGTACTTC.

This clonotype was seen ten or more times. The chain employs TRBV28 and TRBJ1-2; D gene uncertain. The germline V and J ends were trimmed by 8 bases and 2 bases, with 9 bases remaining between them. CDR3 length equals 12 residues. In germline, CDR1 is MDHEN, CDR2 SYDVKM. DNA for the CDR3: TGTGCCAGCGCGGATAGCAACTATGGCTACACCTTC. It is translated as CASADSNYGYTF.

The V call is TRBV11-2, the J call TRBJ2-3; tentatively, D is TRBD1 or TRBD2 (5 bases each). Germline CDR1 and CDR2: SGHAT and FQNNGV. V shed 3 bases and J shed 14 bases, with 21 bases lying between them. The CDR3 extends over 14 amino acids. This CDR3 is CASSFRDGTDMRYF. CDR3 DNA sequence: TGTGCCAGCAGCTTTCGGGACGGCACAGATATGCGGTATTTT.